This TCR beta chain was obtained from a study of early T cells in non-severe SARS-CoV-2 infection. On the study more broadly: Sequenced material consisted of bulk RNA (from unsorted whole blood), and chains were unpaired.

Per germline, CDR1 DFQATT and CDR2 SNEGSKA (reference sequence). CDR3 size: 14 residues. Trimming stripped 0 bases from V and 3 bases from J, with 11 bases between. Individual cDNA molecules received unique molecular identifiers. TCRdb called the 5' RACE reads again in MiXCR, with one record for every CDR3 protein. The data contain tens of thousands of distinct CDR3 sequences, under 15% of them seen just once; the ten biggest clones take up less than 4.5%. This clonotype was seen at least ten times. V is TRBV20-1 and J is TRBJ1-1; D gene uncertain. This TCR derives from an adult who was a healthcare worker with PCR-confirmed SARS-CoV-2 infection or an uninfected control (not recorded which). Specimen: whole blood. CDR3 in amino acids: CSARDGRRDTEAFF. Here the CDR3 DNA reads TGCAGTGCTAGAGACGGGAGGCGGGACACTGAAGCTTTCTTT.